This is a list of T cell receptor beta chains from one sample in a study of blood T cell repertoires in COVID-19. The data were produced by immunoSEQ multiplex PCR, yet TCRdb's version contains in-frame clones alone and is incomplete. This table has about 210,000 clones, about three quarters appearing once. Input material: peripheral blood. The receptors were sampled from a woman in her seventies with acute or convalescent COVID-19. The CDR3 runs from the conserved cysteine through the conserved F or W. D genes are given only for firm matches. Size values are once, few and many counts, or a class for expanded clones, and some rows have none.

>TRBJ2-7|TRBV3-1/TRBV3-2|TRBD1|NA
CASSQLRDRGPYEQYF
TGTGCCAGCAGCCAGCTCCGGGACAGGGGGCCCTACGAGCAGTACTTC
>TRBJ1-1|TRBV10-3|NA|once
CAIRQENTEAFF
TGTGCCATCCGACAGGAGAACACTGAAGCTTTCTTT
>TRBJ2-2|TRBV7-7|TRBD2|NA
CASSPSPSGGGNTGELFF
TGTGCCAGCAGCCCCTCCCCGAGTGGCGGGGGGAACACCGGGGAGCTGTTTTTT
>TRBJ2-7|TRBV6-1|NA|NA
CASSEIIPVREQYF
TGTGCCAGCAGTGAAATCATCCCGGTTCGTGAGCAGTACTTC
>TRBJ2-5|TRBV14|TRBD1|NA
CASSTRSGTGGYETQYF
TGTGCCAGCAGCACTCGGTCGGGGACAGGGGGCTATGAGACCCAGTACTTC
>TRBJ1-2|TRBV10-3|NA|NA
CAISEFDSSNYGYTF
TGTGCCATCAGTGAATTCGACAGTTCTAACTATGGCTACACCTTC
>TRBJ2-5|TRBV28|NA|NA
CASSPPPGETQYF
TGTGCCAGCAGTCCCCCCCCGGGAGAGACCCAGTACTTC
>TRBJ2-7|TRBV27|NA|NA
CASHPSALPLAYEQYF
TGTGCCAGCCATCCCTCGGCACTCCCTCTAGCTTACGAGCAGTACTTC
>TRBJ2-3|TRBV30|TRBD2|NA
CAWNRLAGRDTDTQYF
TGTGCCTGGAATCGACTAGCGGGGAGGGATACAGATACGCAGTATTTT
>TRBJ1-5|TRBV7-2|NA|few
CASSLAGEGYQPQHF
TGTGCCAGCAGCTTAGCAGGGGAAGGCTATCAGCCCCAGCATTTT
>TRBJ1-2|TRBV5-1|TRBD1|NA
CASSLQLGGAPGGYTF
TGCGCCAGCAGCTTGCAACTAGGGGGCGCCCCGGGGGGCTACACCTTC
>TRBJ2-3|TRBV6-5|TRBD2|NA
CASSLSGGATDTQYF
TGTGCCAGCTCACTTAGCGGGGGGGCTACAGATACGCAGTATTTT
>TRBJ1-5|TRBV6-6|NA|NA
CASSITQGPYQPQHF
TGTGCCAGCAGTATAACTCAGGGCCCTTATCAGCCCCAGCATTTT
>TRBJ2-5|TRBV5-1|TRBD2|once
CASSLVGGGETQYF
TGCGCCAGCAGCTTGGTCGGCGGGGGAGAGACCCAGTACTTC
>TRBJ2-3|TRBV6-5|TRBD2|NA
CASRSSGDPVDTQYF
TGTGCCAGCAGGAGTAGCGGGGATCCCGTAGATACGCAGTATTTT
>TRBJ2-7|TRBV11-2|NA|NA
CASSPSSYEQYF
TGTGCCAGCAGCCCGAGCTCCTACGAGCAGTACTTC
>TRBJ1-1|TRBV29-1|NA|medium-sized
CSVDRNLNTEAFF
TGCAGCGTTGACCGAAACTTGAACACTGAAGCTTTCTTT
>TRBJ2-5|TRBV7-7|TRBD2|once
CASSLGGGAGGRRETQYF
TGTGCCAGCAGCTTAGGAGGGGGAGCGGGGGGGCGGAGAGAGACCCAGTACTTC
>TRBJ2-5|TRBV5-1|NA|NA
CASSLALWKQETQYF
TGCGCCAGCAGCTTGGCACTATGGAAGCAAGAGACCCAGTACTTC
>TRBJ2-2|TRBV7-7|NA|NA
CASSLVRAGELFF
TGTGCCAGCAGCTTAGTGCGGGCCGGGGAGCTGTTTTTT
>TRBJ2-3|TRBV4-1|NA|NA
CASSQDRNTDTQYF
TGCGCCAGCAGCCAAGACAGGAACACAGATACGCAGTATTTT
>TRBJ1-4|TRBV10-2|TRBD1|few
CASTPGTGGITNEKLFF
TGCGCCAGCACCCCCGGGACAGGGGGTATAACTAATGAAAAACTGTTTTTT
>TRBJ2-5|TRBV27|NA|NA
CASSLSDSLEAQYF
TGTGCCAGCAGTTTATCAGACAGCTTAGAGGCCCAGTACTTC
>TRBJ2-7|TRBV6-2/TRBV6-3|TRBD2|NA
CASSYSWEGRGSGAYEQYF
TGTGCCAGCAGTTACTCGTGGGAGGGGCGCGGATCGGGTGCCTACGAGCAGTACTTC
>TRBJ1-1|TRBV25-1|NA|NA
CASSAPSGNTEAFF
TGTGCCAGCAGTGCACCCTCAGGGAACACTGAAGCTTTCTTT